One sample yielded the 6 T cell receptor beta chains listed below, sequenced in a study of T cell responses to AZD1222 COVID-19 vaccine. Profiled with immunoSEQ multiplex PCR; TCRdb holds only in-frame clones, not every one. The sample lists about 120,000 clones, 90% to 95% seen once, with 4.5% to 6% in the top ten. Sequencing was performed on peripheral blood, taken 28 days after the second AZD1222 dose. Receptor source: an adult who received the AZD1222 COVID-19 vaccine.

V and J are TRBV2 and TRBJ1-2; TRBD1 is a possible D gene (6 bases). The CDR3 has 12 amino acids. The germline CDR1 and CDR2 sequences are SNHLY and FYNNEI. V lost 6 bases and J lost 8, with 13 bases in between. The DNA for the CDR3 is TGTGCCAGCAGCGCCGGGACAAGGGGCTACACCTTC. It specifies CASSAGTRGYTF.

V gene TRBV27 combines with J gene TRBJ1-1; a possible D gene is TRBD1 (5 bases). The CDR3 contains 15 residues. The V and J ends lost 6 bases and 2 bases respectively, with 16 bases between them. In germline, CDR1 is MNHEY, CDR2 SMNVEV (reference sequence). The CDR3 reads CASRDPGRGNTEAFF. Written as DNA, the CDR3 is TGTGCCAGCAGGGATCCGGGACGGGGAAACACTGAAGCTTTCTTT.

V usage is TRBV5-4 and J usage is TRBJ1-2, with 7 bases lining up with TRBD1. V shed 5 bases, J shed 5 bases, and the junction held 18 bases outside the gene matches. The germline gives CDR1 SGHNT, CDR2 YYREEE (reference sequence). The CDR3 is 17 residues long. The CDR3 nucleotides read TGTGCCAGCAGTGGAGACAGGGTGGTAGCTGGCGGGTATGGCTACACCTTC. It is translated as CASSGDRVVAGGYGYTF.

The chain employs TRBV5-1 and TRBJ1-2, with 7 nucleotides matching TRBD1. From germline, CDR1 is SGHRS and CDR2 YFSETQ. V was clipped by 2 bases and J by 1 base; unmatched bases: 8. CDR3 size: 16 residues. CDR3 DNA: TGCGCCAGCAGCTTAGGACGGGACAGAATTAACTATGGCTACACCTTC. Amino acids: CASSLGRDRINYGYTF.

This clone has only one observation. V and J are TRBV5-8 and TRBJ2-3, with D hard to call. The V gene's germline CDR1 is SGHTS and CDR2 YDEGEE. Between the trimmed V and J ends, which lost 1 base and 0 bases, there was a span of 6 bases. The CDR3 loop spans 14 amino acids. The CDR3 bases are TGTGCCAGCAGCTTGCTATCTAGCACAGATACGCAGTATTTT. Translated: CASSLLSSTDTQYF.

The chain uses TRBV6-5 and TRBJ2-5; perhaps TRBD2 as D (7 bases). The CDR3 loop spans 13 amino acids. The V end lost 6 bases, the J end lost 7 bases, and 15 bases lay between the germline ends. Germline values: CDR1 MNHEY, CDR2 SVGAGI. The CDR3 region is CASSIGEGGTQYF. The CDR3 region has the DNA TGTGCCAGCAGCATAGGGGAGGGGGGGACCCAGTACTTC.